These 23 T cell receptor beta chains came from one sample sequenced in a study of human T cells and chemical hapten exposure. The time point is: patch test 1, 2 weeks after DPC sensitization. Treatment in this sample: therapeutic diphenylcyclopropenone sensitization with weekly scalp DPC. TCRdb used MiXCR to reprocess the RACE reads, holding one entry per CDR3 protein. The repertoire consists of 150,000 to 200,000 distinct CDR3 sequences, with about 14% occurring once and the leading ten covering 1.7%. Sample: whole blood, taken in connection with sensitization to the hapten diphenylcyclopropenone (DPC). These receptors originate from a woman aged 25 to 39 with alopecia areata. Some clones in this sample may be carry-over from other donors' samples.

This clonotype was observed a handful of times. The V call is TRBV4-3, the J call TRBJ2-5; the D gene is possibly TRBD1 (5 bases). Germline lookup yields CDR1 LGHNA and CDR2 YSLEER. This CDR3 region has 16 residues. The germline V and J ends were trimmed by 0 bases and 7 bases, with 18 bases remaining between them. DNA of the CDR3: TGCGCCAGCAGCCAAGATCTATCGGCTAGGGGAAGGACCCAGTACTTC. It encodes CASSQDLSARGRTQYF.

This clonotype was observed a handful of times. This CDR3 reads CASRATGTLAEAFF. CDR3 bases: TGTGCCAGCAGGGCAACCGGGACCCTAGCTGAAGCTTTCTTT. The V gene is TRBV6-1, the J gene TRBJ1-1; D is possibly TRBD1 (5 bases). This CDR3 is 14 amino acids long. CDR1 is MNHNS and CDR2 is SASEGT in the germline V gene. V lost 6 bases and J 6 bases, leaving 17 bases between the germline ends.

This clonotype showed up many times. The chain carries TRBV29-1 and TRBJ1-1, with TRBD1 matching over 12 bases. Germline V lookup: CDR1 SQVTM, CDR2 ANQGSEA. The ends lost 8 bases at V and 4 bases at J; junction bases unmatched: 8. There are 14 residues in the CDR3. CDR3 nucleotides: TGCAGCACGTGGGGACAGGGGGCCGGCACTGAAGCTTTCTTT. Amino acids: CSTWGQGAGTEAFF.

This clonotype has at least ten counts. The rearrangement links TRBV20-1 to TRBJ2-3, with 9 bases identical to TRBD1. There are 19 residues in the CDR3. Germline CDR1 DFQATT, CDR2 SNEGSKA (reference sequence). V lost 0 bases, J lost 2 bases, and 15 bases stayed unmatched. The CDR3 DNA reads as TGCAGTGCTAGAGATGAGGACAGGGGAGCGAGGAGATACACAGATACGCAGTATTTT. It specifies CSARDEDRGARRYTDTQYF.

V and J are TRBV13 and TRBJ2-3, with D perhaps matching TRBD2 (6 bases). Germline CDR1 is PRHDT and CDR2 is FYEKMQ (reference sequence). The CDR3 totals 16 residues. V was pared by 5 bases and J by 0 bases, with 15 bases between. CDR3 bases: TGTGCCAGCAGCAAACTCGGACTAACGAGCACAGATACGCAGTATTTT. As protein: CASSKLGLTSTDTQYF.

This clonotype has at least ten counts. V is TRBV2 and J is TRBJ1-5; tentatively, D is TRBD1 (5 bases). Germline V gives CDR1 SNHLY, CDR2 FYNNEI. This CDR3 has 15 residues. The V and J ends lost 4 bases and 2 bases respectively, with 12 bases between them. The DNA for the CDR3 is TGTGCCAGCAGTGGGGACCGGTGGGGCAATCAGCCCCAGCATTTT. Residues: CASSGDRWGNQPQHF. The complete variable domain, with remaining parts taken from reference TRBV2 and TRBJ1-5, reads EPEVTQTPSHQVTQMGQEVILRCVPISNHLYFYWYRQILGQKVEFLVSFYNNEISEKSEIFDDQFSVERPDGSNFTLKIRSTKLEDSAMYFCASSGDRWGNQPQHFGDGTRLSIL.

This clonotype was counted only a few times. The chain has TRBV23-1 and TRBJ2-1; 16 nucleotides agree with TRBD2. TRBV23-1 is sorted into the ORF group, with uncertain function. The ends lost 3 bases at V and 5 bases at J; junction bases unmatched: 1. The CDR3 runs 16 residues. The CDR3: CASSQGTSGRDNEQFF. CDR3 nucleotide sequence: TGCGCCAGCAGTCAGGGGACTAGCGGGAGGGACAATGAGCAGTTCTTC.

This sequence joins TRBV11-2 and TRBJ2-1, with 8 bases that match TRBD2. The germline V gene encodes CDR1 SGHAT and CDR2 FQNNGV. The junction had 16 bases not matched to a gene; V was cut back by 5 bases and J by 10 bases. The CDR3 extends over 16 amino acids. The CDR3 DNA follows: TGTGCCAGCAGCGCAAGCCGGGGTAGCGGGATGTCGGAGCAGTTCTTC. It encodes CASSASRGSGMSEQFF.

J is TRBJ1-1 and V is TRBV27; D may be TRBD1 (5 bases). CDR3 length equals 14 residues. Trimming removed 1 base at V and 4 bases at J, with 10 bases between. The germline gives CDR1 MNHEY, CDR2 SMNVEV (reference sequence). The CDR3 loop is CASSLWGGTTEAFF. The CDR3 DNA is TGTGCCAGCAGTTTATGGGGGGGGACCACTGAAGCTTTCTTT.

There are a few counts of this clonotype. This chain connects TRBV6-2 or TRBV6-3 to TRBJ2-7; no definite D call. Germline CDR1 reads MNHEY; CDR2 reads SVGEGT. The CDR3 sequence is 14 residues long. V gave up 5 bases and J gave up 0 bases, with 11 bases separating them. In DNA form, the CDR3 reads TGTGCCAGCAGTCCTCCCGTAAGCTCCTACGAGCAGTACTTC. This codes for CASSPPVSSYEQYF.

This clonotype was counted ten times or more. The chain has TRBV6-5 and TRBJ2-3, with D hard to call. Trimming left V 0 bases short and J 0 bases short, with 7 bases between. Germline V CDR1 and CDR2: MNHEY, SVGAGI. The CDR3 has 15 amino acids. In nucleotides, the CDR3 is TGTGCCAGCAGTTACTCGACTCTCAGCACAGATACGCAGTATTTT. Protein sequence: CASSYSTLSTDTQYF.

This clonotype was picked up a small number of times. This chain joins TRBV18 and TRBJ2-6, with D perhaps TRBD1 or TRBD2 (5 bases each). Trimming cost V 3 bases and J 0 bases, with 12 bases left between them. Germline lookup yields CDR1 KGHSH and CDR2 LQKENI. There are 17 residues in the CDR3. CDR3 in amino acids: CASSPRDAHSGANVLTF. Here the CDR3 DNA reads TGTGCCAGCTCACCCCGGGACGCCCACTCTGGGGCCAACGTCCTGACTTTC.

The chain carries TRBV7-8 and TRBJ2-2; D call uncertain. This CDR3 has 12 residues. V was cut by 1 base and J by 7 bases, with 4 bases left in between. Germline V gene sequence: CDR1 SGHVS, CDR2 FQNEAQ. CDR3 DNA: TGTGCCAGCAGCTTAGACCGCGGGGAGCTGTTTTTT. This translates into CASSLDRGELFF.

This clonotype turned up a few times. The CDR3 protein is CASSQDRRVTEAFF. CDR3 DNA sequence: TGTGCCAGCAGCCAAGATCGCCGGGTAACTGAAGCTTTCTTT. The genes are TRBV3-1 and TRBJ1-1; D gene uncertain. The germline CDR1 and CDR2 sequences are LGHDT and YNNKEL (reference sequence). The CDR3 spans 14 residues. Deletions cut 0 bases from V and 5 bases from J, with 10 bases between.

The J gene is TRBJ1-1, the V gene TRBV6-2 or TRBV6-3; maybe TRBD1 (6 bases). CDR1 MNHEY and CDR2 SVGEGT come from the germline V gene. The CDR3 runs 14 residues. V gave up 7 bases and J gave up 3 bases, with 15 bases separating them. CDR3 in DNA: TGTGCCAGCACCAAAGGGGGGTCGGACACTGAAGCTTTCTTT. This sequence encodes CASTKGGSDTEAFF.

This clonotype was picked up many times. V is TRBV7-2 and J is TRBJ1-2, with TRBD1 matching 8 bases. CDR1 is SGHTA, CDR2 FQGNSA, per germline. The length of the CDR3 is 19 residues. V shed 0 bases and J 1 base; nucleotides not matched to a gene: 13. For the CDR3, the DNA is TGTGCCAGCAGCTTAGCGACGGGGACAGGAGGCTTTTTTAACTATGGCTACACCTTC. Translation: CASSLATGTGGFFNYGYTF.

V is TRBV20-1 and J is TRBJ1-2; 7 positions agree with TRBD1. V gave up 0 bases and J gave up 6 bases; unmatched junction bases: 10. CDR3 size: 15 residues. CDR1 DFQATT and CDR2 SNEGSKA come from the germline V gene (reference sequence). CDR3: CSARDLRTGADGYTF. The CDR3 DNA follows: TGCAGTGCTAGAGATTTGAGGACAGGAGCCGATGGCTACACCTTC.

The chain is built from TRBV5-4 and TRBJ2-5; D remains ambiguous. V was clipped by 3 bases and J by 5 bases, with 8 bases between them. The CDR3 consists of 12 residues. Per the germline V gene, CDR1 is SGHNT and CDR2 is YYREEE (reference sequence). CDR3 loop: CASSSRLETQYF. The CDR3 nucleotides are TGTGCCAGCAGCTCGAGACTCGAGACCCAGTACTTC.

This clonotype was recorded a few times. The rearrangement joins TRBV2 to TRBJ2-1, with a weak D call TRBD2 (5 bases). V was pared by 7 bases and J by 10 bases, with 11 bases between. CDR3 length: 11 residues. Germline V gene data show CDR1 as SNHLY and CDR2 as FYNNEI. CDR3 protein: CASTGWGEQFF. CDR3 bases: TGTGCCAGCACGGGATGGGGAGAGCAGTTCTTC.

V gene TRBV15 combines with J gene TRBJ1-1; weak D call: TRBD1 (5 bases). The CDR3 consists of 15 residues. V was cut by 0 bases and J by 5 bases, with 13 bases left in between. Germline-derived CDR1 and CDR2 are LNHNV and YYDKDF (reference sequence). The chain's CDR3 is CATSRESGAGTEAFF. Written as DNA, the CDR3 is TGTGCCACCAGCAGAGAGAGCGGGGCAGGAACTGAAGCTTTCTTT.

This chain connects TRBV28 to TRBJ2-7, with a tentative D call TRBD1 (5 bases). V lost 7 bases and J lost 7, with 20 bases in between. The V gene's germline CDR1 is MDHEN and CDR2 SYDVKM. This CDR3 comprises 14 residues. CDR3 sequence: CASIGNGWYREQYF. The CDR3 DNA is TGTGCCAGCATTGGGAACGGTTGGTACAGGGAGCAGTACTTC. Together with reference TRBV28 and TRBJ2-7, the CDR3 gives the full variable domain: DVKVTQSSRYLVKRTGEKVFLECVQDMDHENMFWYRQDPGLGLRLIYFSYDVKMKEKGDIPEGYSVSREKKERFSLILESASTNQTSMYLCASIGNGWYREQYFGPGTRLTVT.

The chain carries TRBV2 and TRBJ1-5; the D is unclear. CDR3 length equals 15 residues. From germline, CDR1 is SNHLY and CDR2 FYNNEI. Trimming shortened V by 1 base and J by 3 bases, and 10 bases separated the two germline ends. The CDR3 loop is CASSEEGSTNQPQHF. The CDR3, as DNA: TGTGCCAGCAGTGAAGAGGGCAGTACCAATCAGCCCCAGCATTTT.

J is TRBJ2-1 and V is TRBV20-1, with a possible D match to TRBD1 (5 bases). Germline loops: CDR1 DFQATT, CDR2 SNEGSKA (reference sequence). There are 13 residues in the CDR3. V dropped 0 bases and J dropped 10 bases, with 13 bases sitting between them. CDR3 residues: CSARDIRAAEQFF. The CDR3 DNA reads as TGCAGTGCTAGAGATATCAGGGCGGCAGAGCAGTTCTTC.